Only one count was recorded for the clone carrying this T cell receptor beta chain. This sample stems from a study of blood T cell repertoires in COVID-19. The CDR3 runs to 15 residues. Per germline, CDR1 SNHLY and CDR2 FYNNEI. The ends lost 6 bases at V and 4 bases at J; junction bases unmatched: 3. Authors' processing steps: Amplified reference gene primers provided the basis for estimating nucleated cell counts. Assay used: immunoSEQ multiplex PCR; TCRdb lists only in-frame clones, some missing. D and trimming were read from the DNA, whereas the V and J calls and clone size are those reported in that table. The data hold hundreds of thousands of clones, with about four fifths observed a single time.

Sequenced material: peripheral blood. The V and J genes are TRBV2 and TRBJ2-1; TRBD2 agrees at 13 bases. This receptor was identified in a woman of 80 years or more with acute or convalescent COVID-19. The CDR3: CASSGLAGDYNEQFF. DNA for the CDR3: TGTGCCAGCAGCGGACTAGCGGGGGATTACAATGAGCAGTTCTTC. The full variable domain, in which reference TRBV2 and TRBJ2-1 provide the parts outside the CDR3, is EPEVTQTPSHQVTQMGQEVILRCVPISNHLYFYWYRQILGQKVEFLVSFYNNEISEKSEIFDDQFSVERPDGSNFTLKIRSTKLEDSAMYFCASSGLAGDYNEQFFGPGTRLTVL.